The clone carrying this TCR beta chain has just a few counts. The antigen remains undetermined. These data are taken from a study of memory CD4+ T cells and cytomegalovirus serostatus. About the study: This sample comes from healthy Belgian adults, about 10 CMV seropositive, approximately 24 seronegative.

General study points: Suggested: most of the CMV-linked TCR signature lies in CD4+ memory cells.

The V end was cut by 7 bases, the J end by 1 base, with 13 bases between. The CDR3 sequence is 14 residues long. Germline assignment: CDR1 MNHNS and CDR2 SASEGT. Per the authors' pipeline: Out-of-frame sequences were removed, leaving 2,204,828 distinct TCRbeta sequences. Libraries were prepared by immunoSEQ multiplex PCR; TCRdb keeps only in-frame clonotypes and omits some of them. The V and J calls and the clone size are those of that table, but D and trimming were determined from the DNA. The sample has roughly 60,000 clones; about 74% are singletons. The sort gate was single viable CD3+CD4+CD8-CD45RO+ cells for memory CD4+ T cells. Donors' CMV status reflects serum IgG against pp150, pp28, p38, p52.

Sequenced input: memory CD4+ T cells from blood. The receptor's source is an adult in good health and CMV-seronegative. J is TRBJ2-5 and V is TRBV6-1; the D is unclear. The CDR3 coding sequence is TGTGCCAGCACACTCATATCGGTCCAAGAGACCCAGTACTTC. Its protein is CASTLISVQETQYF.